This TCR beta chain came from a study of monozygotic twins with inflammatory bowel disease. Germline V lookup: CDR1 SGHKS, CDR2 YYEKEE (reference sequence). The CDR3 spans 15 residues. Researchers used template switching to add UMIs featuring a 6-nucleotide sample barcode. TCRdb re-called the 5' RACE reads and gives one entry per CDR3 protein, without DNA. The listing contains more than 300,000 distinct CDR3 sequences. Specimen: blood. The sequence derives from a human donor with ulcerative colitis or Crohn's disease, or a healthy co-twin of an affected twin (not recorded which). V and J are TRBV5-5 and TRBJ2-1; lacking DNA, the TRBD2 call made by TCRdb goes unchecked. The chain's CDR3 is CASSGRGAWNNEQFF. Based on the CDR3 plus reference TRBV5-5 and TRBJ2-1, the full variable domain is DAGVTQSPTHLIKTRGQQVTLRCSPISGHKSVSWYQQVLGQGPQFIFQYYEKEERGRGNFPDRFSARQFPNYSSELNVNALLLGDSALYLCASSGRGAWNNEQFFGPGTRLTVL.